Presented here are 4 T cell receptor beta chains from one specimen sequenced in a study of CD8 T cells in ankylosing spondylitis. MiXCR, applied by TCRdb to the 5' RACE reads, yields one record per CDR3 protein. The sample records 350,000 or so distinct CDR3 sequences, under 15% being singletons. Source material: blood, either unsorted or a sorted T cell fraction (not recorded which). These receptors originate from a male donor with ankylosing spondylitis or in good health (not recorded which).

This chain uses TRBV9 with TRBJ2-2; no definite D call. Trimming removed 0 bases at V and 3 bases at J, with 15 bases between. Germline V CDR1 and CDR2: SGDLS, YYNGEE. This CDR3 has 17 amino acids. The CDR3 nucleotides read TGTGCCAGCAGCGTAGAGGTGCGAACGGTATACACCGGGGAGCTGTTTTTT. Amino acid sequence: CASSVEVRTVYTGELFF.

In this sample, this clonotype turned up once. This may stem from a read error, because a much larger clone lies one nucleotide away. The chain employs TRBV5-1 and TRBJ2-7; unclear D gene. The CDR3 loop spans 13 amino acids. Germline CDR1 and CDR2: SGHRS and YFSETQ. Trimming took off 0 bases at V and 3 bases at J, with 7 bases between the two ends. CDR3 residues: CASSLEQIYEQYF. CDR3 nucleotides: TGCGCCAGCAGCTTGGAACAGATCTACGAGCAGTACTTC.

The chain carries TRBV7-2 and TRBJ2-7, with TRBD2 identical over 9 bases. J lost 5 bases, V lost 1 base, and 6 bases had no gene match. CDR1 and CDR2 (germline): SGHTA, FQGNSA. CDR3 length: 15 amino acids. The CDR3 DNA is TGTGCCAGCAGCTTAGGGGGCCTAGCGGGGAACGAGCAGTACTTC. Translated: CASSLGGLAGNEQYF.

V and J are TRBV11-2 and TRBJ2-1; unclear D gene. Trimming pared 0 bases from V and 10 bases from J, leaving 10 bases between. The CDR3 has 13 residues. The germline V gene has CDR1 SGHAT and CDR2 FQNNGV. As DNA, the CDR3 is TGTGCCAGCAGCTTAGATAGCCCCTCCGAGCAGTTCTTC. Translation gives CASSLDSPSEQFF. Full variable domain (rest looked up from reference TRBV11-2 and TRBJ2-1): EAGVAQSPRYKIIEKRQSVAFWCNPISGHATLYWYQQILGQGPKLLIQFQNNGVVDDSQLPKDRFSAERLKGVDSTLKIQPAKLEDSAVYLCASSLDSPSEQFFGPGTRLTVL.